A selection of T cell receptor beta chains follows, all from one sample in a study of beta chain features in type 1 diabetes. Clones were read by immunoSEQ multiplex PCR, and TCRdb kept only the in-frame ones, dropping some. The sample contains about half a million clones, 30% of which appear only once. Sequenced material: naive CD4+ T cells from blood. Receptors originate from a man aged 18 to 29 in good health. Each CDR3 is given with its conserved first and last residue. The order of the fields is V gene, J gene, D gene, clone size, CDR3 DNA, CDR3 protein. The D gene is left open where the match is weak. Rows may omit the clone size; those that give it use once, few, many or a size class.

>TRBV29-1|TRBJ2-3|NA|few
TGCAGCGTTGAGAGGCACAGCACAGATACGCAGTATTTT
CSVERHSTDTQYF
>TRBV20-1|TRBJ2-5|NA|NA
TGCAGTGCTCTTATGGTGACCCAGTACTTC
CSALMVTQYF
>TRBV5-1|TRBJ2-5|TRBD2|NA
TGCGCCAGCAGCTTGTCACCCACTAGCGGCCAAGAGACCCAGTACTTC
CASSLSPTSGQETQYF
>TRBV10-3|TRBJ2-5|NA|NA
TGTGCCATCTCCCCGGGGGGCGGGAGCCAAGAGACCCAGTACTTC
CAISPGGGSQETQYF
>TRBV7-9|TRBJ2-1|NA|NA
TGTGCCAGCAGCCAGGGGAACAATGAGCAGTTCTTC
CASSQGNNEQFF
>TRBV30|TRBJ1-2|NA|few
TGTGCCTGGACGACAGCGCATAACTATGGCTACACCTTC
CAWTTAHNYGYTF
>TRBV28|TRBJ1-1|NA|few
TGTGCCAGCAGCCCCCCGTCCGGGGGCCTCGCTGAAGCTTTCTTT
CASSPPSGGLAEAFF
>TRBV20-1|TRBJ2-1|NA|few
TGCAGTGCTAGGGTAGTCAATGAGCAGTTCTTC
CSARVVNEQFF
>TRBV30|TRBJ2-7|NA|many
TGTGCCTGGAGTCGTAGGGGGGGCGTACCAGGTCGGCAGTACTTC
CAWSRRGGVPGRQYF
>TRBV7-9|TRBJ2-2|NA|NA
TGTGCCAGCAGCTTGGGGCGGCGAGAGCCCGGGGAGCTGTTTTTT
CASSLGRREPGELFF
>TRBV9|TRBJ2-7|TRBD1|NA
TGTGCCAGCAGCGCACGAGACAGGGGCGACGAGCAGTACTTC
CASSARDRGDEQYF
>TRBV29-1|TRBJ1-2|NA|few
TGCAGCGTTGTCGAGGGGATCTATGGCTACACCTTC
CSVVEGIYGYTF
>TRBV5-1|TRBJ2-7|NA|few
TGCGCCAGCAGCTCCTACGGCCGGAACTACGAGCAGTACTTC
CASSSYGRNYEQYF
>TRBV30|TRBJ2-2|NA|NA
TGTGCCTGGAGCTGGGGGCTACGGGAGCTGTTTTTT
CAWSWGLRELFF
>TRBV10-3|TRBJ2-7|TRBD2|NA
TGTGCCATCAGTGATCGCGGGAGGCTTATAGGGGAGCAGTACTTC
CAISDRGRLIGEQYF